This T cell receptor beta chain came from a study of shared clonotypes between healthy human individuals. Study-wide results and limits: Clonotype sharing across donors was expected to vary with sequencing depth.

The germline gives CDR1 WSHSY, CDR2 SAAADI. The ends were cut back, 6 bases at V and 4 bases at J, with 11 bases in the middle. This CDR3 spans 13 amino acids. A few counts support this clone. What it binds is not known. The genomic DNA of each subset was split evenly across several immunoSEQ plates. Each sorted subset replicate got 200 ng genomic DNA, tens of thousands of genomes. Sequencing was performed with immunoSEQ multiplex PCR; in TCRdb, only in-frame clones are kept and a portion is missing. The table includes some 1 million clones, about 70% detected once. The V and J genes are TRBV10-2 and TRBJ2-3; possibly TRBD2 for D (6 bases). This TCR derives from a man in his late teens or twenties in good health. Sequences were obtained from memory CD4+ T cells sorted from blood. The subset was: CD45RA-negative fraction. DNA for the CDR3: TGCGCCAGCAGGGCTAGCGCGGCAGATACGCAGTATTTT. Its protein is CASRASAADTQYF.